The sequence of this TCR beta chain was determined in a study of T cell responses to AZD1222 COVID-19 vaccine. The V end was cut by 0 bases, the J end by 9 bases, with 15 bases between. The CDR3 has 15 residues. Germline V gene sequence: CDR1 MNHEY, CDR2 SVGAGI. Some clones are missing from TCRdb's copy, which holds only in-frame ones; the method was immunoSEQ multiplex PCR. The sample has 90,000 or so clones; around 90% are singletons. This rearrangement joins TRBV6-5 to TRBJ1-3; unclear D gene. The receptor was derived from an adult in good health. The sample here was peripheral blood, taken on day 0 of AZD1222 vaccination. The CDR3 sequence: CASSYSTPLQSTIYF. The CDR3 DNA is TGTGCCAGCAGTTACTCGACTCCATTACAGAGCACCATATATTTT.